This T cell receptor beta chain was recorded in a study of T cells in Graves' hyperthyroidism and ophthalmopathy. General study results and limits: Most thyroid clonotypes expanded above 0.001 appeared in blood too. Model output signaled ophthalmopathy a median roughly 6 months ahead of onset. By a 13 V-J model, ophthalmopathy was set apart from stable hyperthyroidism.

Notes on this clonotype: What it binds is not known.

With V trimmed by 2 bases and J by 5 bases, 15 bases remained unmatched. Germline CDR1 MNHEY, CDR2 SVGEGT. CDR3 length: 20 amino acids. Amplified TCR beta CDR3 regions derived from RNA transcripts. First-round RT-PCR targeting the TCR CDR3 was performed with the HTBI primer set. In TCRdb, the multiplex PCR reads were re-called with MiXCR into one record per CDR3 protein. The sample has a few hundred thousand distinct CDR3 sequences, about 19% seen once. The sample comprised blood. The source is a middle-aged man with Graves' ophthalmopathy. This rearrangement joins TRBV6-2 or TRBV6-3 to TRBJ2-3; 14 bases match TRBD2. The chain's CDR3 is CASSYSLPGLAGVSLDTQYF. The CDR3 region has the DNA TGTGCCAGCAGTTACAGCTTACCGGGACTAGCGGGAGTTTCTTTAGATACGCAGTATTTT.